The 28 T cell receptor beta chains listed next were all sequenced from one sample in a study of T cells expressing NK-cell markers. Reprocessing the 5' RACE reads, TCRdb reports a single entry for every CDR3 protein and omits DNA. The repertoire shows roughly 350,000 distinct CDR3 sequences; the top ten hold 4% to 6.5%. Input material: blood T cells: a sorted CD56 or NKG2C T cell subset, CD4+ or CD8+ T cells, or bulk PBMC T cells (not recorded which). These receptors were obtained from a man aged 18-70 years in good health.

The chain combines TRBV7-8 with TRBJ2-5. Germline CDR1 SGHVS, CDR2 FQNEAQ. The CDR3 covers 17 residues. The CDR3 sequence is CASSLAHRLLYQETQYF.

This chain links TRBV5-6 with TRBJ2-1; the D call from TCRdb, TRBD1, cannot be confirmed without DNA. From germline, CDR1 is SGHDT and CDR2 YYEEEE. CDR3 length: 14 residues. This chain's CDR3 is CASRWGASYNEQFF.

The CDR3 spells CSASRHTLGRQAIQYF. V is TRBV20-1 and J is TRBJ2-4; the D gene TCRdb calls, TRBD1, cannot be checked with no DNA. The CDR3 sequence is 16 residues long. CDR1 is DFQATT, CDR2 SNEGSKA, per germline (reference sequence).

The chain recombines TRBV9 with TRBJ1-1; TCRdb indicates TRBD1, and absent DNA this call remains unverified. The CDR3 consists of 17 residues. The V gene's germline CDR1 is SGDLS and CDR2 YYNGEE. CDR3 sequence: CASSVGRGLSGNTEAFF.

The CDR3 region is CASSFRDAKETQYF. J is TRBJ2-5 and V is TRBV7-9; there is no DNA to check the TCRdb D call of TRBD1. This CDR3 comprises 14 residues. CDR1 and CDR2 (germline): SEHNR, FQNEAQ (reference sequence). The full variable domain, rest sourced from reference TRBV7-9 and TRBJ2-5, is DTGVSQNPRHKITKRGQNVTFRCDPISEHNRLYWYRQTLGQGPEFLTYFQNEAQLEKSRLLSDRFSAERPKGSFSTLEIQRTEQGDSAMYLCASSFRDAKETQYFGPGTRLLVL.

The chain couples TRBV28 to TRBJ2-6; TCRdb proposes TRBD1, but this gene call is untestable without DNA. The germline V gene has CDR1 MDHEN and CDR2 SYDVKM. The length of the CDR3 is 17 residues. The CDR3 protein is CASSFQGFSSGANVLTF.

The chain couples TRBV25-1 to TRBJ1-2. CDR3 length equals 15 residues. Germline V lookup: CDR1 MGHDK, CDR2 SYGVNS. The CDR3 region is CASSDPGGTNYGYTF.

The V gene is TRBV25-1, the J gene TRBJ1-4. The CDR3 loop spans 15 amino acids. Germline V gene data show CDR1 as MGHDK and CDR2 as SYGVNS. CDR3 sequence reads: CASSEQEKTNEKLFF.

The chain couples TRBV20-1 to TRBJ2-1. CDR1 and CDR2 from the germline V gene are DFQATT and SNEGSKA (reference sequence). The CDR3 consists of 16 residues. The CDR3 reads CSARDSYRGSYNEQFF.

This chain links TRBV7-9 with TRBJ2-1; the D call from TCRdb, TRBD1, cannot be confirmed without DNA. This CDR3 contains 15 residues. The germline V gene has CDR1 SEHNR and CDR2 FQNEAQ (reference sequence). The CDR3 spells CASSFEGTPHNEQFF.

The chain carries TRBV12-5 and TRBJ2-5; the TCRdb D gene call, TRBD1, has no DNA to confirm it. CDR1 LGHNT and CDR2 FRNRAP come from the germline V gene. The CDR3 runs 16 residues. The CDR3 here is CASGPFAGVPGETQYF.

V gene TRBV5-1 combines with J gene TRBJ2-1; checking the TCRdb D call of TRBD1 is not possible without DNA. This CDR3 comprises 14 residues. Germline V gene data show CDR1 as SGHRS and CDR2 as YFSETQ. The CDR3 protein is CASSGGGPEDEQFF. Supplemented by reference TRBV5-1 and TRBJ2-1, the full variable domain reads KAGVTQTPRYLIKTRGQQVTLSCSPISGHRSVSWYQQTPGQGLQFLFEYFSETQRNKGNFPGRFSGRQFSNSRSEMNVSTLELGDSALYLCASSGGGPEDEQFFGPGTRLTVL.

The chain recombines TRBV20-1 with TRBJ1-2; TCRdb picks TRBD1, but there is no DNA to check that call. Germline V gene sequence: CDR1 DFQATT, CDR2 SNEGSKA (reference sequence). CDR3 length: 13 residues. CDR3 in amino acids: CSAPSGARDGYTF.

CDR3 amino acids: CASSSRDRAGDTQYF. V usage is TRBV28 and J usage is TRBJ2-3; TCRdb's D gene call, TRBD1, goes unchecked for lack of DNA. This CDR3 contains 15 residues. Germline V gives CDR1 MDHEN, CDR2 SYDVKM.

The chain is built from TRBV14 and TRBJ2-3; TCRdb's D call of TRBD2 is untestable without DNA. CDR3 length: 15 residues. Germline V gene sequence: CDR1 SGHDN, CDR2 FVKESK. CDR3: CASSQRASGGLTQYF. Filled out from reference TRBV14 and TRBJ2-3, the complete variable domain reads EAGVTQFPSHSVIEKGQTVTLRCDPISGHDNLYWYRRVMGKEIKFLLHFVKESKQDESGMPNNRFLAERTGGTYSTLKVQPAELEDSGVYFCASSQRASGGLTQYFGPGTRLTVL.

V and J are TRBV7-9 and TRBJ1-4. The CDR3 has 11 amino acids. CDR1 and CDR2 from the germline V gene are SEHNR and FQNEAQ (reference sequence). Here the CDR3 reads CASSRAEGLFF.

The rearrangement links TRBV3-1 to TRBJ2-7; TCRdb picks TRBD1, but there is no DNA to check that call. The CDR3 spans 17 residues. Germline lookup yields CDR1 LGHDT and CDR2 YNNKEL (reference sequence). CDR3: CASSPKTGSLRSYEQYF.

The rearrangement joins TRBV12-5 to TRBJ2-7; TCRdb selects TRBD2, and the lack of DNA leaves this call unchecked. There are 16 residues in the CDR3. Germline V gene sequence: CDR1 LGHNT, CDR2 FRNRAP. CDR3: CASGSKLAGPYWEQYF.

V is TRBV11-1 and J is TRBJ2-2; with no DNA, the TCRdb D assignment of TRBD1 cannot be verified. CDR3 length equals 18 residues. Germline CDR1 is SGHAT and CDR2 is FQDESV (reference sequence). The chain's CDR3 is CASSLEYGWTENTGELFF.

The CDR3 is CASSQRDVANYGYTF. This chain connects TRBV3-1 to TRBJ1-2; absent DNA, TCRdb's TRBD1 call cannot be checked. The CDR3 consists of 15 residues. CDR1 is LGHDT, CDR2 YNNKEL, per germline (reference sequence).

The J gene is TRBJ2-2, the V gene TRBV4-1; with no DNA, the TCRdb D assignment of TRBD1 cannot be verified. Germline V gives CDR1 MGHRA, CDR2 YSYEKL. This CDR3 is built from 19 residues. This chain's CDR3 is CASSQPLSMWGARTGELFF.

The J gene is TRBJ2-3, the V gene TRBV27; the TCRdb call, TRBD2, lacks DNA for checking. Per germline, CDR1 MNHEY and CDR2 SMNVEV (reference sequence). The CDR3 extends over 17 amino acids. The CDR3: CASSPRVSGGAKDTQYF.

V gene TRBV20-1 combines with J gene TRBJ2-7; the TCRdb call, TRBD2, lacks DNA for checking. From germline, CDR1 is DFQATT and CDR2 SNEGSKA (reference sequence). CDR3 length equals 15 residues. The CDR3 here is CSARDPRQGGYEQYF.

This chain uses TRBV20-1 with TRBJ1-5. There are 12 residues in the CDR3. Germline V lookup: CDR1 DFQATT, CDR2 SNEGSKA (reference sequence). Here the CDR3 reads CSAGLGSQPQHF.

The chain combines TRBV2 with TRBJ1-6; TCRdb picks TRBD1, but there is no DNA to check that call. Germline values: CDR1 SNHLY, CDR2 FYNNEI. This CDR3 spans 15 amino acids. The CDR3 region is CASSEGGTYNSPLHF.

This chain connects TRBV12-3 or TRBV12-4 to TRBJ1-4; TCRdb names TRBD1, which stays unverified in the absence of DNA. This CDR3 spans 13 amino acids. CDR3 sequence reads: CASGRQGGEKLFF.

This chain connects TRBV12-3 or TRBV12-4 to TRBJ1-2. The CDR3 length is 12 residues. CDR3 residues: CASSFFGGGYTF.

The V call is TRBV28, the J call TRBJ2-4; TCRdb designates TRBD2, a call that cannot be tested without DNA. Germline V gene data show CDR1 as MDHEN and CDR2 as SYDVKM. This CDR3 region has 14 residues. The CDR3: CASAAGGAKNIQYF.